The 15 T cell receptor beta chains given below trace back to one sample, sequenced in a study of blood T cell repertoires in COVID-19. Profiling relied on immunoSEQ multiplex PCR, and the TCRdb table lists in-frame clones only, not all of them. The sample has fewer than 300,000 clones; roughly 91% are singletons. What was sequenced was peripheral blood. The receptors were gathered from a woman in her thirties or forties who had recovered from COVID-19.

This chain links TRBV9 with TRBJ1-4; TRBD1 aligns across 11 bases. From germline, CDR1 is SGDLS and CDR2 YYNGEE. The junction had 10 bases not matched to a gene; V was cut back by 4 bases and J by 14 bases. The CDR3 covers 14 residues. In DNA form, the CDR3 reads TGTGCCAGCAGCTTCGGACAGGGGGCGCTTGAGCTGTTTTTT. Its translation is CASSFGQGALELFF.

V gene TRBV6-5 combines with J gene TRBJ1-5; 9 positions agree with TRBD1. Unmatched junction bases numbered 4, after V lost 5 bases and J lost 2 bases. Per the germline V gene, CDR1 is MNHEY and CDR2 is SVGAGI. This CDR3 region has 15 residues. CDR3 sequence (DNA): TGTGCCAGCAGTACAGGACAGGGGCGCAATCAGCCCCAGCATTTT. Amino acids: CASSTGQGRNQPQHF.

This chain joins TRBV6-5 and TRBJ1-3; weak D call: TRBD1 (5 bases). CDR1 MNHEY and CDR2 SVGAGI come from the germline V gene. The CDR3 sequence is 15 residues long. V lost 6 bases and J 0 bases, leaving 12 bases between the germline ends. CDR3 DNA: TGTGCCAGCAGACCCCCCGGGGGCTCTGGAAACACCATATATTTT. It codes for CASRPPGGSGNTIYF.

This clone appeared a single time. The chain has TRBV6-2 or TRBV6-3 and TRBJ2-1; D gene unclear. Trimming shortened V by 0 bases and J by 7 bases, and 10 bases separated the two germline ends. CDR3 size: 14 residues. Per the germline V gene, CDR1 is MNHEY and CDR2 is SVGEGT. The CDR3 bases are TGTGCCAGCAGTTACTCGATTCCCGGGAATGAGCAGTTCTTC. As protein: CASSYSIPGNEQFF.

This clone was counted a few times. The rearrangement uses TRBV7-2 and TRBJ1-6; D not resolved. CDR3 length equals 13 residues. Germline-derived CDR1 and CDR2 are SGHTA and FQGNSA. The V end was cut by 0 bases, the J end by 9 bases, with 6 bases between. CDR3 nucleotide sequence: TGTGCCAGCAGCTTAGCTCAGGTTTCACCCCTCCACTTT. Protein sequence: CASSLAQVSPLHF.

A few counts support this clone. The V gene is TRBV5-1, the J gene TRBJ2-7; the match to TRBD1 covers 12 bases. J was trimmed by 6 bases and V by 4 bases; bases with no gene match: 5. Germline assignment: CDR1 SGHRS and CDR2 YFSETQ. The CDR3 consists of 14 residues. This chain's CDR3 is CASSPGTGGSEQYV. The DNA for the CDR3 is TGCGCCAGCAGCCCCGGGACAGGGGGCTCCGAGCAGTACGTC.

J is TRBJ1-2 and V is TRBV5-6; D may be TRBD1 (6 bases). V was shortened by 4 bases and J by 8 bases, with 18 bases between the two germline ends. This CDR3 is 14 amino acids long. Germline CDR1 is SGHDT and CDR2 is YYEEEE. In DNA, the CDR3 is TGTGCCAGCAGCGTGGCCCAGGGGTTGAGGGGCTACACCTTC. Protein sequence: CASSVAQGLRGYTF. Filled out from reference TRBV5-6 and TRBJ1-2, the complete variable domain reads DAGVTQSPTHLIKTRGQQVTLRCSPKSGHDTVSWYQQALGQGPQFIFQYYEEEERQRGNFPDRFSGHQFPNYSSELNVNALLLGDSALYLCASSVAQGLRGYTFGSGTRLTVV.

The CDR3 is CASSPTGTENQPQHF. The CDR3 DNA sequence: TGTGCCAGCAGTCCCACAGGGACAGAAAATCAGCCCCAGCATTTT. The gene calls are TRBV6-6 and TRBJ1-5; TRBD1 aligns across 7 bases. J was trimmed by 4 bases and V by 5 bases; bases with no gene match: 8. The CDR3 is made up of 15 amino acids. Germline CDR1 reads MNHNY; CDR2 reads SVGAGI (reference sequence).

The V and J genes are TRBV4-3 and TRBJ2-3; 16 positions agree with TRBD2. The CDR3 contains 17 residues. Germline CDR1 and CDR2: LGHNA and YSLEER. Germline trimming cut 0 bases from V and 6 bases from J; bases unmatched to any gene: 3. CDR3 amino acids: CASSQDGGLAGGDTQYF. Written as DNA, the CDR3 is TGCGCCAGCAGCCAAGATGGGGGACTAGCGGGAGGGGATACGCAGTATTTT.

The rearrangement links TRBV18 to TRBJ1-4, with 7 bases identical to TRBD1. The CDR3 loop spans 15 amino acids. Germline V gene sequence: CDR1 KGHSH, CDR2 LQKENI. V was pared by 3 bases and J by 7 bases, with 8 bases of the junction left unmatched. CDR3 bases: TGTGCCAGCTCACCCACCACAGGGGTTGGTGAAAAACTGTTTTTT. Encoded protein: CASSPTTGVGEKLFF.

The rearrangement uses TRBV4-2 and TRBJ1-2, with TRBD1 matching over 8 bases. The CDR3 sequence is 13 residues long. In germline, CDR1 is LGHNA, CDR2 YNFKEQ. The J segment lost 8 bases and the V segment lost 4 bases, leaving 6 bases of the junction unmatched. CDR3: CASSPHGQGGYTF. The CDR3 coding sequence is TGTGCCAGCAGCCCCCACGGACAGGGCGGCTACACCTTC.

The chain carries TRBV19 and TRBJ1-2; 9 nucleotides align to TRBD1. Germline V gene data show CDR1 as LNHDA and CDR2 as SQIVND (reference sequence). This CDR3 contains 16 residues. V shed 4 bases, J shed 0 bases, and the junction held 6 bases outside the gene matches. CDR3 bases: TGTGCCAGTAGTACCCAGGACAGGGGTTCTAACTATGGCTACACCTTC. Its translation is CASSTQDRGSNYGYTF.

This chain links TRBV30 with TRBJ1-4, with 8 bases identical to TRBD1. The CDR3 runs 15 residues. Germline values: CDR1 GTSNPN, CDR2 SVGIG (reference sequence). The V segment lost 0 bases and the J segment 7 bases; nucleotides outside the gene matches: 7. CDR3 protein: CAWSVPRTGSEKLFF. The CDR3 nucleotides are TGTGCCTGGAGTGTCCCAAGGACAGGGAGTGAAAAACTGTTTTTT.

The rearrangement links TRBV24-1 to TRBJ2-1, with 8 nucleotides matching TRBD1. V gave up 8 bases and J gave up 0 bases; unmatched junction bases: 2. CDR3 length: 14 residues. Germline loops: CDR1 KGHDR, CDR2 SFDVKD. The CDR3 region has the DNA TGTGCCACCAACGGACAGGGCTCCTACAATGAGCAGTTCTTC. It encodes CATNGQGSYNEQFF.

In nucleotides, the CDR3 is TGTGCCAGCAGCTTTATATCGGTGGGGCAGGGGGCAAGGGCTTTCTTT. This encodes CASSFISVGQGARAFF. V gene TRBV7-2 combines with J gene TRBJ1-1, with TRBD1 matching over 8 bases. The CDR3 loop spans 16 amino acids. Germline lookup yields CDR1 SGHTA and CDR2 FQGNSA. With 3 bases clipped from V and 11 bases from J, the junction kept 17 bases outside the gene matches.